A selection of T cell receptor beta chains follows, all from one sample in a study of T cell responses to AZD1222 COVID-19 vaccine. Sequenced by immunoSEQ multiplex PCR; TCRdb stores in-frame clones only, minus some. The table has 74,000 or so clones, roughly 81% seen once; the top ten hold approximately 13%. Source: peripheral blood, taken on day 0 of AZD1222 vaccination. The origin of the receptors is an adult in good health. Each CDR3 is given with its conserved first and last residue. D genes are given only for firm matches. Size is omitted from some rows. Given values are once, few, many or a class for expanded clones.

NA	TRBV11-2	TRBD2	TRBJ2-7	TGTGCCAGCAGCTTAGGCGGGACTAGCGCCGCCTACGAGCAGTACTTC	CASSLGGTSAAYEQYF
NA	TRBV10-3	NA	TRBJ1-1	TGTGCCATCAGGAGGGATTTAAACACTGAAGCTTTCTTT	CAIRRDLNTEAFF
NA	TRBV6-6	TRBD1	TRBJ1-6	TGTGCCAACCGGGACAGGGTGGCCTATAATTCACCCCTCCACTTT	CANRDRVAYNSPLHF
few	TRBV19	TRBD1	TRBJ1-2	TGTGCCAGTAGCAAAGGGGGACAGATGTATGGCTACACCTTC	CASSKGGQMYGYTF
NA	TRBV7-3	TRBD2	TRBJ2-2	TGTGCCAGCAGCTTACGGGAGGCGAACACCGGGGAGCTGTTTTTT	CASSLREANTGELFF
NA	TRBV19	NA	TRBJ1-5	TGTGCCAGTAGTATAGTTGGGTTGAGCAATCAGCCCCAGCATTTT	CASSIVGLSNQPQHF
NA	TRBV19	NA	TRBJ2-2	TGTGCCAGTAACCACTTCCGGGACACGAACACCGGGGAGCTGTTTTTT	CASNHFRDTNTGELFF
NA	TRBV5-3	NA	TRBJ1-2	TGTGCCAGAAGCCTACCGATCAGGTTTCTTAGTGGCTACACCTTC	CARSLPIRFLSGYTF
NA	TRBV6-1	NA	TRBJ1-4	TGTGCCAGCAGTGAAATGGGGGTTAATGAAAAACTGTTTTTT	CASSEMGVNEKLFF
NA	TRBV6-2/TRBV6-3	NA	TRBJ1-2	TGTGCCAGCAGTACTATCTATGGCTACACCTTC	CASSTIYGYTF
NA	TRBV5-1	TRBD1	TRBJ2-3	TGCGCCAGCAGCACGGGGACAGGGGGCACAGATACGCAGTATTTT	CASSTGTGGTDTQYF
few	TRBV6-1	NA	TRBJ1-5	TGTGCCAGCAGTGAACATGTGGGCAATCAGCCCCAGCATTTT	CASSEHVGNQPQHF
NA	TRBV6-2/TRBV6-3	NA	TRBJ1-2	TGTGCCAGCAGTGCCCTCGGACAGATCACTTCCCTTTATGGCTACACCTTC	CASSALGQITSLYGYTF
NA	TRBV10-3	TRBD1	TRBJ2-2	TGTGCCATCAGTGAGTCGACAGGGGTGGACACCGGGGAGCTGTTTTTT	CAISESTGVDTGELFF
NA	TRBV3-1/TRBV3-2	TRBD2	TRBJ2-3	TGTGCCAGCAGCCAAGATCTGGCTAGCGGGGGGGCTGTAGATACGCAGTATTTT	CASSQDLASGGAVDTQYF
NA	TRBV16	TRBD1	TRBJ2-4	TGTGCCAGCAGCCACCACGGGACAGGGCTTACGAAAGCCAAAAACATTCAGTACTTC	CASSHHGTGLTKAKNIQYF
NA	TRBV2	NA	TRBJ1-5	TGTGCCAGCAGGTGGGCTACCAATCAGCCCCAGCATTTT	CASRWATNQPQHF
NA	TRBV7-9	TRBD2	TRBJ2-5	TGTGCCAGCAGCTTAGGACTAGCGGGGGTAGGAGAGACCCAGTACTTC	CASSLGLAGVGETQYF
NA	TRBV28	TRBD1	TRBJ1-6	TGTGCCAGCCTTTCGGGACAGGGGGCGGGAAATTCACCCCTCCACTTT	CASLSGQGAGNSPLHF
NA	TRBV3-1/TRBV3-2	NA	TRBJ2-7	TGTGCCAGCAGCGTTAGGGGAATCCCCTACGAGCAGTACTTC	CASSVRGIPYEQYF
NA	TRBV11-3	NA	TRBJ2-5	TGTGCCAGCAGCTTAGGGACGCGACTACGGGAGACCCAGTACTTC	CASSLGTRLRETQYF
NA	TRBV11-3	NA	TRBJ1-1	TGTGCCAGCAGCTTAGCGGGAGCCCGGAACACTGAAGCTTTCTTT	CASSLAGARNTEAFF
NA	TRBV9	TRBD1	TRBJ2-2	TGTGCCAGCAGTGGACAGGGAAAATTCACCGGGGAGCTGTTTTTT	CASSGQGKFTGELFF
NA	TRBV7-2	NA	TRBJ2-3	TGTGCCAGCAGCCCCCAAGGGGGGGGCACAGATACGCAGTATTTT	CASSPQGGGTDTQYF
once	TRBV5-1	NA	TRBJ1-1	TGCGCCAGCAGCTTGCAGGGTAGGAACACTGAAGCTTTCTTT	CASSLQGRNTEAFF
NA	TRBV18	NA	TRBJ1-1	TGTGCCAGCTCACGAAGCCTGGGGAACACTGAAGCTTTCTTT	CASSRSLGNTEAFF
NA	TRBV7-2	NA	TRBJ1-2	TGTGCCAGCAACCGGTGGGGGATCTATGGCTACACCTTC	CASNRWGIYGYTF
NA	TRBV5-1	NA	TRBJ2-3	TGCGCCAGCAGTCAGGGTGTAACAGATACGCAGTATTTT	CASSQGVTDTQYF
NA	TRBV2	NA	TRBJ1-5	TGTGCCACCACACTATCCCGGGACGGTAATCAGCCCCAGCATTTT	CATTLSRDGNQPQHF
few	TRBV5-6	NA	TRBJ1-2	TGTGCCAGCAGCCCGCAGCGGGTCTATGGCTACACCTTC	CASSPQRVYGYTF
NA	TRBV7-3	TRBD1	TRBJ1-2	TGTGCCAGCAGCTTGCGGGGGACAGGGAGATATGGCTACACCTTC	CASSLRGTGRYGYTF